One sample yielded the 25 T cell receptor beta chains listed below, sequenced in a study of regulatory dendritic cells for organ transplantation. Allogeneic regulatory or mature dendritic cells were co-cultured for 5 days with CFSE-labeled sorted T cells at 1:10. Sequenced by immunoSEQ multiplex PCR; TCRdb stores in-frame clones only, minus some. This sample has about 12,000 clones; 75% to 80% occur once, and the top ten carry about 1.1%. Antigens for these TCRs are unknown. Sequencing was performed on naive CD8+ T cells from blood cultured with regulatory dendritic cells. Described subset: CD45RA+ naive T cells. The source of these receptors is a human donor in good health.

This chain joins TRBV2 and TRBJ2-3, with 10 bases identical to TRBD2. The V segment lost 6 bases and the J segment 0 bases; nucleotides outside the gene matches: 6. The germline V gene encodes CDR1 SNHLY and CDR2 FYNNEI. The CDR3 runs to 16 residues. CDR3 DNA: TGTGCCAGCAGCGGGGGACTAGCGTCCAGCACAGATACGCAGTATTTT. It is translated as CASSGGLASSTDTQYF.

V gene TRBV5-8 combines with J gene TRBJ1-2; 8 bases align to TRBD1. V gave up 4 bases and J gave up 0 bases; unmatched junction bases: 14. Germline CDR1 reads SGHTS; CDR2 reads YDEGEE. This CDR3 is 18 amino acids long. In DNA form, the CDR3 reads TGTGCCAGCAGCCCATTGCGAGACAGGGGTGGAACTAACTATGGCTACACCTTC. This sequence encodes CASSPLRDRGGTNYGYTF.

The rearrangement links TRBV7-9 to TRBJ2-7; TRBD1 agrees at 7 bases. CDR1 and CDR2 from the germline V gene are SEHNR and FQNEAQ (reference sequence). The V gene end was trimmed by 5 bases and the J gene end by 3 bases; junction bases not matched to a gene: 4. This CDR3 is built from 13 residues. The CDR3 loop reads CASSHQGDYEQYF. The CDR3 DNA follows: TGTGCCAGCAGCCATCAGGGGGACTACGAGCAGTACTTC.

CDR3 sequence (DNA): TGTGCCAGCAGCCCTGAGACAGGGAGCGCTGAAGCTTTCTTT. It specifies CASSPETGSAEAFF. The chain carries TRBV7-9 and TRBJ1-1, with 7 nucleotides matching TRBD1. CDR1 is SEHNR, CDR2 FQNEAQ, per germline (reference sequence). The CDR3 has 14 residues. Trimming cost V 5 bases and J 6 bases; bases outside gene matches: 9.

A few counts support this clone. The gene calls are TRBV5-5 and TRBJ2-5; D is possibly TRBD2 (5 bases). V dropped 4 bases and J dropped 2 bases, with 9 bases sitting between them. Germline V CDR1 and CDR2: SGHKS, YYEKEE (reference sequence). The CDR3 consists of 13 residues. The CDR3 region has the DNA TGTGCCAGCAGCCGGACTCTTCAAGAGACCCAGTACTTC. This sequence encodes CASSRTLQETQYF.

V is TRBV6-5 and J is TRBJ1-1, with D perhaps matching TRBD1 (6 bases). CDR1 and CDR2 from the germline V gene are MNHEY and SVGAGI. Between the trimmed V and J ends, which lost 6 bases and 4 bases, there was a span of 12 bases. The CDR3 has 13 residues. The DNA for the CDR3 is TGTGCCAGCAGCCTACAGGGTAGCACTGAAGCTTTCTTT. It yields the protein CASSLQGSTEAFF.

Note on this clone: Germline and junction disagree at one end, which may indicate a read error. The V and J genes are TRBV27 and TRBJ2-3; D not certain. Per germline, CDR1 MNHEY and CDR2 SMNVEV (reference sequence). The CDR3 sequence is 15 residues long. The DNA of the CDR3 is TGTGCCGGCAGTTTATTGCGGTCTGGCACAGATACGCAGTATTTT. Encoded protein: CAGSLLRSGTDTQYF.

This clone was recorded once. This chain connects TRBV7-7 to TRBJ2-1; 7 nucleotides line up with TRBD2. Germline assignment: CDR1 SSHAT and CDR2 FNYEAQ (reference sequence). J gave up 8 bases and V 3 bases, and 7 bases lay outside the gene matches. CDR3 length: 14 amino acids. The CDR3 loop is CASSLTGGRDEQFF. The CDR3 DNA reads TGTGCCAGCAGCTTGACGGGAGGCCGGGATGAGCAGTTCTTC. The full variable domain, with the rest looked up from reference TRBV7-7 and TRBJ2-1, is GAGVSQSPRYKVTKRGQDVTLRCDPISSHATLYWYQQALGQGPEFLTYFNYEAQPDKSGLPSDRFSAERPEGSISTLTIQRTEQRDSAMYRCASSLTGGRDEQFFGPGTRLTVL.

By share of the sample, this clone is medium-sized. The chain has TRBV4-2 and TRBJ2-7; 8 bases are a match to TRBD2. CDR1 is LGHNA, CDR2 YNFKEQ, per germline. V was clipped by 0 bases and J by 6 bases; unmatched bases: 7. The CDR3 runs to 15 residues. CDR3 sequence reads: CASSQENGGAGEQYF. CDR3 nucleotide sequence: TGTGCCAGCAGCCAAGAAAACGGGGGGGCCGGCGAGCAGTACTTC.

V is TRBV4-3 and J is TRBJ2-1; 8 nucleotides match TRBD1. The V gene's germline CDR1 is LGHNA and CDR2 YSLEER. The junction had 8 bases not matched to a gene; V was cut back by 0 bases and J by 7 bases. The CDR3 totals 16 residues. The CDR3 bases are TGCGCCAGCAGCCAAGACCGACAGGGGAGAAGGAATGAGCAGTTCTTC. Protein sequence: CASSQDRQGRRNEQFF.

A few counts support this clone. The V gene is TRBV19, the J gene TRBJ2-7; 9 nucleotides line up with TRBD1. CDR3 size: 15 residues. Losses at the gene ends were 7 bases for V and 3 bases for J; bases not matched to a gene: 10. Looked up from germline, CDR1 is LNHDA and CDR2 is SQIVND (reference sequence). The CDR3 DNA sequence: TGTGCCAGTAACCACGGACAGGGGATGAACTACGAGCAGTACTTC. This gives the protein CASNHGQGMNYEQYF.

The chain recombines TRBV5-8 with TRBJ2-3; D is perhaps TRBD2 (5 bases). Germline V gives CDR1 SGHTS, CDR2 YDEGEE. The CDR3 contains 16 residues. V lost 4 bases, J lost 1 base, and 16 bases lay in between. The CDR3 protein is CASSLPWRQGTDTQYF. In DNA form, the CDR3 reads TGTGCCAGCAGCCTACCGTGGAGGCAGGGCACAGATACGCAGTATTTT.

The chain uses TRBV7-9 and TRBJ2-5, with 12 bases lining up with TRBD2. Germline lookup yields CDR1 SEHNR and CDR2 FQNEAQ (reference sequence). The CDR3 totals 17 residues. J gave up 2 bases and V 5 bases, and 9 bases lay outside the gene matches. CDR3 DNA sequence: TGTGCCAGCAGCCTACTAGCGGGGGGCCTGGGGCAAGAGACCCAGTACTTC. Encoded protein: CASSLLAGGLGQETQYF.

CDR3 bases: TGTGCCAGCAGCTTAATTGGCGGACAGGGAGCCGGAAACACCATATATTTT. As protein: CASSLIGGQGAGNTIYF. J is TRBJ1-3 and V is TRBV7-2; 8 bases agree with TRBD1. The germline V gene encodes CDR1 SGHTA and CDR2 FQGNSA. The trim removed 2 bases at V and 4 bases at J, leaving 10 bases unmatched. The CDR3 length is 17 residues. The variable domain in full, with the rest retrieved from reference TRBV7-2 and TRBJ1-3, is GAGVSQSPSNKVTEKGKDVELRCDPISGHTALYWYRQSLGQGLEFLIYFQGNSAPDKSGLPSDRFSAERTGGSVSTLTIQRTQQEDSAVYLCASSLIGGQGAGNTIYFGEGSWLTVV.

The rearrangement joins TRBV7-9 to TRBJ2-7; 11 bases are a match to TRBD1. Germline lookup yields CDR1 SEHNR and CDR2 FQNEAQ (reference sequence). V trimming: 5 bases; J trimming: 3 bases; junction bases outside the gene matches: 6. The CDR3 totals 15 residues. Here the CDR3 DNA reads TGTGCCAGCAGCACCTGGGACAGGGGGGGCTACGAGCAGTACTTC. Translating gives CASSTWDRGGYEQYF.

This chain links TRBV7-9 with TRBJ2-2, with a weak D call TRBD1 (6 bases). CDR1 and CDR2 from the germline V gene are SEHNR and FQNEAQ (reference sequence). This CDR3 comprises 17 residues. V dropped 5 bases and J dropped 0 bases, with 16 bases sitting between them. The CDR3 coding sequence is TGTGCCAGCAGCGGAAGACAGGAGAAGTCGAACACCGGGGAGCTGTTTTTT. Its translation: CASSGRQEKSNTGELFF.

This chain joins TRBV19 and TRBJ2-2, with 8 bases that match TRBD2. The CDR3 spans 15 residues. Trimming took 6 bases from V and 4 from J; bases not matched to a gene: 7. Germline CDR1 and CDR2: LNHDA and SQIVND (reference sequence). This chain's CDR3 is CASRTGTRGTGELFF. The CDR3 nucleotides are TGTGCCAGTAGAACCGGGACTAGGGGCACCGGGGAGCTGTTTTTT.

This clone was seen a handful of times. The V gene is TRBV7-9, the J gene TRBJ2-5; maybe TRBD1 (5 bases). This CDR3 spans 15 amino acids. With 1 base removed from V and 5 bases from J, the gap between germline ends came to 14 bases. The germline V gene encodes CDR1 SEHNR and CDR2 FQNEAQ (reference sequence). The CDR3 reads CASSLEPRQHETQYF. The CDR3 DNA reads as TGTGCCAGCAGCTTAGAACCCCGACAGCACGAGACCCAGTACTTC.

V and J are TRBV7-3 and TRBJ2-3; D may be TRBD1 (6 bases). The germline gives CDR1 SGHTA, CDR2 FQGTGA. This CDR3 has 15 residues. V was trimmed by 0 bases and J by 5 bases, leaving 12 bases between them. The chain's CDR3 is CASSLTWGPGDTQYF. The CDR3 nucleotides are TGTGCCAGCAGCTTAACGTGGGGGCCGGGAGATACGCAGTATTTT.

V usage is TRBV7-8 and J usage is TRBJ1-3, with D maybe TRBD1 (5 bases). Germline assignment: CDR1 SGHVS and CDR2 FQNEAQ. This CDR3 spans 19 amino acids. The germline V and J ends were trimmed by 3 bases and 0 bases, with 21 bases remaining between them. In nucleotides, the CDR3 is TGTGCCAGCAGCTTTTTCGTGGCAGGGTATTCTTCCTCTGGAAACACCATATATTTT. It encodes CASSFFVAGYSSSGNTIYF. Supplemented by reference TRBV7-8 and TRBJ1-3, the full variable domain reads GAGVSQSPRYKVAKRGQDVALRCDPISGHVSLFWYQQALGQGPEFLTYFQNEAQLDKSGLPSDRFFAERPEGSVSTLKIQRTQQEDSAVYLCASSFFVAGYSSSGNTIYFGEGSWLTVV.

The sample holds a few counts of this clone. The chain recombines TRBV7-9 with TRBJ1-2; D might be TRBD1 (5 bases). The germline V gene has CDR1 SEHNR and CDR2 FQNEAQ (reference sequence). This CDR3 is built from 15 residues. Deletions cut 1 base from V and 7 bases from J, with 16 bases between. The CDR3 DNA reads as TGTGCCAGCAGCTTAGGGAAAGCAGGGCCCATTGGCTACACCTTC. Protein sequence: CASSLGKAGPIGYTF. Together with reference TRBV7-9 and TRBJ1-2, the CDR3 gives the full variable domain: DTGVSQNPRHKITKRGQNVTFRCDPISEHNRLYWYRQTLGQGPEFLTYFQNEAQLEKSRLLSDRFSAERPKGSFSTLEIQRTEQGDSAMYLCASSLGKAGPIGYTFGSGTRLTVV.

The rearrangement uses TRBV7-9 and TRBJ1-4, with 10 bases that match TRBD1. There are 15 residues in the CDR3. Germline V gene data show CDR1 as SEHNR and CDR2 as FQNEAQ (reference sequence). The J segment lost 6 bases and the V segment lost 4 bases, leaving 5 bases of the junction unmatched. The CDR3 here is CASSYSGTGDEKLFF. The DNA of the CDR3 is TGTGCCAGCAGCTATTCGGGGACAGGGGATGAAAAACTGTTTTTT.

The V gene is TRBV19, the J gene TRBJ1-1, with D possibly matching TRBD1 (5 bases). V lost 7 bases, J lost 1 base, and 16 bases lay in between. The CDR3 consists of 15 residues. The V gene's germline CDR1 is LNHDA and CDR2 SQIVND (reference sequence). The CDR3 sequence: CASTPWGEKNTEAFF. CDR3 bases: TGTGCCAGTACCCCTTGGGGGGAAAAGAACACTGAAGCTTTCTTT.

This chain uses TRBV2 with TRBJ1-1, with 9 bases identical to TRBD1. CDR1 and CDR2 from the germline V gene are SNHLY and FYNNEI. The CDR3 covers 15 residues. J gave up 3 bases and V 6 bases, and 8 bases lay outside the gene matches. This chain's CDR3 is CASSPQGAMDTEAFF. DNA of the CDR3: TGTGCCAGCAGCCCACAGGGGGCGATGGACACTGAAGCTTTCTTT.

The chain links TRBV19 to TRBJ1-1, with 7 bases fitting TRBD1. Germline values: CDR1 LNHDA, CDR2 SQIVND (reference sequence). This CDR3 region has 16 residues. With V trimmed by 5 bases and J by 1 base, 10 bases remained unmatched. This chain's CDR3 is CASSLAGGGPNTEAFF. The CDR3 DNA is TGTGCCAGTAGTCTGGCAGGGGGAGGACCGAACACTGAAGCTTTCTTT.